What follows are 14 T cell receptor beta chains derived from one specimen sequenced in a study of shared clonotypes between healthy human individuals. Here immunoSEQ multiplex PCR was the method, and the copy in TCRdb shows in-frame clones only, minus some. Here the sample spans 1.6 million or so clones, approximately 97% being singletons. What was sequenced was naive CD4+ T cells sorted from blood. Specified subset: CD45RA+ positively selected. The receptors were gathered from a man aged 25 to 40 in good health.

On this clone itself: The sample has other DNA sequences that encode this CDR3 too. V is TRBV27 and J is TRBJ2-5; 7 bases match TRBD1. Germline trimming cut 0 bases from V and 4 bases from J; bases unmatched to any gene: 5. The CDR3 extends over 15 amino acids. CDR1 is MNHEY and CDR2 is SMNVEV in the germline V gene (reference sequence). The CDR3 region has the DNA TGTGCCAGCAGTTTATCAGGGGGCCTGGGAGAGACCCAGTACTTC. Encoded protein: CASSLSGGLGETQYF.

V and J are TRBV4-3 and TRBJ1-5; TRBD1 is a possible D gene (5 bases). There are 14 residues in the CDR3. Between the trimmed V and J ends, which lost 0 bases and 6 bases, there was a span of 9 bases. Looked up from germline, CDR1 is LGHNA and CDR2 is YSLEER. CDR3 protein: CASSQDRTSQPQHF. The CDR3 DNA follows: TGCGCCAGCAGCCAAGATAGGACAAGTCAGCCCCAGCATTTT.

This chain links TRBV15 with TRBJ2-7; 7 bases map to TRBD1. Germline assignment: CDR1 LNHNV and CDR2 YYDKDF (reference sequence). The CDR3 is made up of 15 amino acids. V was clipped by 3 bases and J by 2 bases; unmatched bases: 7. The CDR3 protein is CATSRVGTAAYEQYF. The DNA of the CDR3 is TGTGCCACCAGCAGGGTAGGGACAGCCGCCTACGAGCAGTACTTC.

The chain employs TRBV27 and TRBJ2-1, with D possibly TRBD1 on 5 matching bases. The CDR3 is made up of 16 amino acids. Germline-derived CDR1 and CDR2 are MNHEY and SMNVEV (reference sequence). V shed 4 bases and J shed 1 base, with 14 bases lying between them. CDR3 amino acids: CASSSLDTHSYNEQFF. The CDR3 DNA is TGTGCCAGCAGTTCCCTGGACACGCATTCCTACAATGAGCAGTTCTTC.

CDR3 DNA sequence: TGTGCCAGCAGCCCGCCAGGGGCTTCTCGAAGGGAGCTGTTTTTT. Encoded protein: CASSPPGASRRELFF. The V and J genes are TRBV4-2 and TRBJ2-2; a possible D gene is TRBD1 (6 bases). CDR3 length: 15 residues. The germline V gene has CDR1 LGHNA and CDR2 YNFKEQ. V shed 4 bases and J shed 9 bases, with 18 bases lying between them.

The V gene is TRBV10-1, the J gene TRBJ2-1, with a weak D call TRBD2 (5 bases). V dropped 3 bases and J dropped 0 bases, with 12 bases sitting between them. The CDR3 is 16 residues long. Looked up from germline, CDR1 is WNHNN and CDR2 is SYGVQD (reference sequence). The CDR3 spells CASSELRGSSYNEQFF. The CDR3, as DNA: TGCGCCAGCAGTGAATTGCGAGGGAGCTCCTACAATGAGCAGTTCTTC.

The CDR3 region is CASSSDRGSNQPQHF. The CDR3 DNA sequence: TGTGCCAGTAGTTCCGACAGGGGGAGCAATCAGCCCCAGCATTTT. The rearrangement uses TRBV19 and TRBJ1-5, with 9 nucleotides matching TRBD1. This CDR3 is built from 15 residues. Germline V gives CDR1 LNHDA, CDR2 SQIVND (reference sequence). The V and J ends lost 5 bases and 1 base, in that order; junction bases with no gene match: 3.

This rearrangement joins TRBV2 to TRBJ2-7; 7 bases map to TRBD1. CDR3 length: 15 residues. With V trimmed by 8 bases and J by 3 bases, 13 bases remained unmatched. CDR1 and CDR2 (germline): SNHLY, FYNNEI. This CDR3 is CASQITGTAFYEQYF. Written as DNA, the CDR3 is TGTGCCAGCCAAATCACCGGGACAGCTTTCTACGAGCAGTACTTC.

CDR3 amino acids: CASSPGTARTDTQYF. DNA of the CDR3: TGTGCCAGCAGCCCCGGGACCGCGAGGACAGATACGCAGTATTTT. This chain links TRBV6-1 with TRBJ2-3, with D perhaps given as TRBD1 or TRBD2 (5 bases each). V lost 6 bases to trimming and J lost 3 bases, with 16 bases between them. Germline CDR1 reads MNHNS; CDR2 reads SASEGT. The CDR3 runs to 15 residues.

The chain recombines TRBV29-1 with TRBJ1-3, with D possibly TRBD1 on 5 matching bases. The germline V gene has CDR1 SQVTM and CDR2 ANQGSEA. The CDR3 has 14 amino acids. Deletions cut 6 bases from V and 0 bases from J, with 12 bases between. The CDR3 reads CSVTGGVSGNTIYF. CDR3 nucleotide sequence: TGCAGCGTAACCGGGGGGGTCTCTGGAAACACCATATATTTT.

The chain joins TRBV5-1 to TRBJ2-7; no reliable D call. The CDR3 has 14 residues. CDR1 is SGHRS and CDR2 is YFSETQ in the germline V gene. The germline V and J ends were trimmed by 1 base and 2 bases, with 10 bases remaining between them. CDR3 amino acids: CASSLQRNPYEQYF. Written as DNA, the CDR3 is TGCGCCAGCAGCTTGCAAAGGAACCCCTACGAGCAGTACTTC.

J is TRBJ2-4 and V is TRBV27; the D gene could be TRBD1 or TRBD2 (5 bases each). The CDR3 totals 16 residues. V lost 5 bases, J lost 6 bases, and 20 bases lay in between. The germline V gene encodes CDR1 MNHEY and CDR2 SMNVEV (reference sequence). CDR3 in DNA: TGTGCCAGCAGTCCCCGGGGCCGGGTTGGGGTAAACATTCAGTACTTC. Protein product: CASSPRGRVGVNIQYF.

The chain combines TRBV10-1 with TRBJ2-5, with TRBD2 matching 7 bases. Germline lookup yields CDR1 WNHNN and CDR2 SYGVQD (reference sequence). This CDR3 spans 15 amino acids. Trimming at V came to 8 bases and at J to 4 bases, leaving 13 bases not matched to a gene. CDR3 in DNA: TGCGCCAGCTCCGGGACTATAGGACGGGGAGAGACCCAGTACTTC. Its translation: CASSGTIGRGETQYF.

This clone was found once. This sequence joins TRBV9 and TRBJ2-3; 8 bases are shared with TRBD1. The V segment lost 4 bases and the J segment 1 base; nucleotides outside the gene matches: 11. Looked up from germline, CDR1 is SGDLS and CDR2 is YYNGEE. This CDR3 region has 17 residues. In DNA, the CDR3 is TGTGCCAGCAGCACAAGACAGGGGTCTGTGGGCACAGATACGCAGTATTTT. It yields the protein CASSTRQGSVGTDTQYF.